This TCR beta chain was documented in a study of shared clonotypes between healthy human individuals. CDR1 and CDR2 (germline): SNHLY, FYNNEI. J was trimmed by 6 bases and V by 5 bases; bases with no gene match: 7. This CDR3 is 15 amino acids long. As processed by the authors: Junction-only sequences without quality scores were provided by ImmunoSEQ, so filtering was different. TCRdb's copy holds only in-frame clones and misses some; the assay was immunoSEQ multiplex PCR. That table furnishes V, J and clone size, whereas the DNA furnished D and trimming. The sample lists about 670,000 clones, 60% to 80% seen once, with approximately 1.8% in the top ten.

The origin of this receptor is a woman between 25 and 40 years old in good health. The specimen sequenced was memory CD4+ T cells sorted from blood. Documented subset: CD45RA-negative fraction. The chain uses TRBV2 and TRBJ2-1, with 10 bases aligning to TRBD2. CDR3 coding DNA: TGTGCCAGCAGTCCCCTAGCGGGGGAAACCAATGAGCAGTTCTTC. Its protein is CASSPLAGETNEQFF.